This paragraph covers one T cell receptor beta chain sequence. The data are from a study of blood T cell repertoires in COVID-19. Study-wide context: Donors in the United States, Italy and Spain gave samples during acute or convalescent COVID-19. The cDNA or gDNA used as material had been derived from T cells, B-cell-depleted T cells, or PBMCs.

As processed by the authors: By means of reference gene primer amplification, nucleated cell counts were estimated. Clones were read by immunoSEQ multiplex PCR, and TCRdb kept only the in-frame ones, dropping some. The DNA gave D and trimming, while V, J and clone size come from that table. The profile shows about 120,000 clones, 75% to 85% of them singletons. This clonotype was sampled from a woman older than 75 with acute or convalescent COVID-19. The sample comprised peripheral blood.

CDR3 in DNA: TGTGCCATAAGACAGGGGGTGGGGGAGCTGTTTTTT. It translates to CAIRQGVGELFF. The chain is built from TRBV28 and TRBJ2-2; 9 positions agree with TRBD1. The germline gives CDR1 MDHEN, CDR2 SYDVKM. V was pared by 10 bases and J by 8 bases, with 5 bases of the junction left unmatched. The CDR3 has 12 residues.